This entry concerns a single T cell receptor (beta chain). It has no known antigen specificity. Base-call qualities are not available, and no considerably larger clone is one nucleotide away. The entry originates in a study of shared clonotypes between healthy human individuals (dated by TCRdb to the early 2020s). Broadly, across the study: A few men and two women, aged 18 to 49 years, made up the cohort. Per donor, three plates each were used for CD4 naive and CD4 memory, two for CD8 naive, and one for CD8 memory. To estimate repertoire size and how much clonotype sharing occurs between individuals, the study deeply sequenced the blood TCR repertoires of 4 to 6 healthy adults. To increase sequencing depth and limit assay-specific biases, TCR repertoire library preparation and sequencing were carried out by different laboratories using diverse techniques. Each donor's leukapheresis produced roughly between roughly 0.85 and 9.5 billion PBMCs. Summary of the overall study and its limitations: About 5% of naive CD4, 3% to 3.5% of naive CD8, approximately 2.2% of memory CD4, and 0.4% of memory CD8 clonotypes were shared across a few donors. Estimated clonotype richness was generally larger for naive than for memory subsets. Only blood was sampled, and tissue TCR repertoires likely differ from those in blood. Because the study included a small number of donors, the genetic and exposure-history diversity represented was limited. Based on pairwise subsampling, the degree of clonotype sharing among donors was expected to be affected by sequencing depth. Incomplete sequencing was indicated by rarefaction of sorted-subset datasets, despite the large sequencing depth. Compared with non-shared clonotypes, the clonotypes found in all four sorted-subset donors had higher generation probabilities.

Using the deep immunoSEQ assay, multiplex PCR amplified TCR CDR3 regions from genomic DNA. Extracted genomic DNA from each cell subset was spread evenly across all wells of several immunoSEQ 96-well plates, with each plate serving as a replicate. For sorted subsets, around 200 ng genomic DNA, equal to 25,000 to 35,000 T cell genomes, was loaded into each replicate PCR. Purified libraries were quantified with a Qubit 3.0 fluorometer, sized on a Bioanalyzer 2100, and re-quantified with the KAPA Library Quantification kit. A separate single-read 150-cycle Illumina NextSeq 550 flow cell was used to sequence each immunoSEQ 96-well plate. Per the source publication's procedure: The immunoSEQ output contained only junctional sequences without quality scores, so filtering could not match that applied to full-length reads. Sequences were annotated with PyIR, a Python wrapper for IgBLAST v1.9, using IMGT germline references to assign V/J genes and CDR3. Any read was removed if the V/J assignment was weak (E-value above 1e-6), the CDR3 was missing, or the read contained stop codons, out-of-frame junctions, or ambiguous translated residues. V3J clonotypes were defined by identical inferred V gene, J gene, and CDR3 amino acid sequence. To compute the percentage overlap between repertoires, the number of shared unique clonotypes was divided by the size of the smaller repertoire. Richness of each repertoire was evaluated using RTK rarefaction, the Chao1 estimator, and Recon v2.1 estimates of unobserved clonotypes. Generation probabilities for all TCRbeta clonotypes obtained by the gDNA method from a few donors were computed using OLGA. Imported from immuneACCESS, the table was reduced by TCRdb to in-frame sequences with V and J called. These copies leave out some clones; in studies compared against another copy, an unresolved V gene accounts for under half, and the cause of the remainder is not known. The DNA gave D and trimming, while V, J and clone size come from that table. Present in this sample are approximately 2,300,000 clones, under 95% of which were seen just once. More than 0.35% of the sample is in the top ten clones.

Measured from the cysteine to the phenylalanine, the CDR3 is 14 residues long. The sequence is cut down to CDR3 DNA, 42 bases in frame from base 1. The germline V gene provides CDR1 SGHRS and CDR2 YFSETQ. Trimming takes 7 bases off V and 4 bases off J; junction bases not matched to a gene: 8. The donors were healthy, HIV-negative adults who had no recently reported acute infections or vaccinations. Only Caucasian adults living in Nashville, Tennessee, USA were represented among the donors. CD4+ T cells were enriched through magnetic negative selection, after which naive cells were positively selected on CD45RA and the remaining negative fraction served as the memory subset. Blood was collected by leukapheresis, and PBMCs were isolated by Ficoll-Histopaque density gradient centrifugation and then cryopreserved in liquid nitrogen vapor phase. Analytical flow cytometry was used to check the purity and quantity of every magnetically sorted T cell population. Genomic DNA was isolated from each sorted fraction and quantified by UV absorbance on a Nanodrop 2000c.

This receptor was obtained from a man younger than 30 in good health. Some clones in this sample may be carry-over from other donors' samples. The chain couples TRBV5-1 to TRBJ2-3; TRBD1 matches 8 bases in the middle. The source material was naive CD4+ T cells from PBMCs. What the cell subset or site label conveys for this sample: CD45RA+ positively selected. The CDR3 protein is CASGSRGRSDTQYF. The nucleotides read TGCGCCAGCGGGTCCAGGGGGCGATCAGATACGCAGTATTTT.